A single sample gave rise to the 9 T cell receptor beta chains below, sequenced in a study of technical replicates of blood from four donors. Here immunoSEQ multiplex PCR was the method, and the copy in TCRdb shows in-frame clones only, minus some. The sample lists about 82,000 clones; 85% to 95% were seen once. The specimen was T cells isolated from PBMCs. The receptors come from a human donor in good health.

Here the CDR3 DNA reads TGTGCCAGTAGTATAGATTTTCTCTTAAACAGGGTGATAAGTCGGGACTATGGCTACACCTTC. This gives the protein CASSIDFLLNRVISRDYGYTF. This chain joins TRBV19 and TRBJ1-2, with D maybe TRBD1 (6 bases). The V end was cut by 0 bases, the J end by 3 bases, with 29 bases between. The CDR3 is 21 amino acids. Looked up from germline, CDR1 is LNHDA and CDR2 is SQIVND (reference sequence).

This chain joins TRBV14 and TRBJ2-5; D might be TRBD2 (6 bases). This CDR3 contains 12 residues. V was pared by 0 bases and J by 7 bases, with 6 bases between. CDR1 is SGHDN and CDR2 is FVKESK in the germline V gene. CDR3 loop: CASSQEGGTQYF. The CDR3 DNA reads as TGTGCCAGCAGCCAAGAGGGGGGGACCCAGTACTTC.

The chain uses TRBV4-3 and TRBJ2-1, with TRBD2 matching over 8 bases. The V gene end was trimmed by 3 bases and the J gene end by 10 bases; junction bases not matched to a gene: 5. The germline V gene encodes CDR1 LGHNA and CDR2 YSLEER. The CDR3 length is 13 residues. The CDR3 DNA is TGCGCCAGCAGCCAGAGAGGCGGGGGGGAGCAGTTCTTC. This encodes CASSQRGGGEQFF.

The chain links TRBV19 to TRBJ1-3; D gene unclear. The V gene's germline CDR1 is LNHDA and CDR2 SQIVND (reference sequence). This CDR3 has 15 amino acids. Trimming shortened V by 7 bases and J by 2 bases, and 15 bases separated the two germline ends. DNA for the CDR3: TGTGCCAGTACCAGTTTTACGGGGACTGGAAACACCATATATTTT. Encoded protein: CASTSFTGTGNTIYF.

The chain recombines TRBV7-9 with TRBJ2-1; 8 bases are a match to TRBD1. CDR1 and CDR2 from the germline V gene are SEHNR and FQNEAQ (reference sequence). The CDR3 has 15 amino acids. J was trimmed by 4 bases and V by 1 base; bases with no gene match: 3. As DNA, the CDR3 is TGTGCCAGCAGCTTAGATCGGGACAGGTACAATGAGCAGTTCTTC. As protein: CASSLDRDRYNEQFF.

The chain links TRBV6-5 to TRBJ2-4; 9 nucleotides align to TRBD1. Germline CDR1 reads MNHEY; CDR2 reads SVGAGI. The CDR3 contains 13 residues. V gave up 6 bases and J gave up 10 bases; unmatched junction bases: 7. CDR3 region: CASRGTGREIQYF. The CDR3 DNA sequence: TGTGCCAGCAGGGGGACAGGGCGAGAGATTCAGTACTTC.

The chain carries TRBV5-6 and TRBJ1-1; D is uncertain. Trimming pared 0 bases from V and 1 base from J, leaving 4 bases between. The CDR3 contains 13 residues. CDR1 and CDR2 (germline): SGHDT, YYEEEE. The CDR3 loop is CASSLAGNTEAFF. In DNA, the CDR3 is TGTGCCAGCAGCTTGGCAGGGAACACTGAAGCTTTCTTT.

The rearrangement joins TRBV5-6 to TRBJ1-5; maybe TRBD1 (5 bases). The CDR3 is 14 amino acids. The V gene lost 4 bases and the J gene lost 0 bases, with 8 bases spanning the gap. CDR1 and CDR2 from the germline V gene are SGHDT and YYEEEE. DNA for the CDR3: TGTGCCAGCAGCCCCCAGGGTAGCAATCAGCCCCAGCATTTT. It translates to CASSPQGSNQPQHF.

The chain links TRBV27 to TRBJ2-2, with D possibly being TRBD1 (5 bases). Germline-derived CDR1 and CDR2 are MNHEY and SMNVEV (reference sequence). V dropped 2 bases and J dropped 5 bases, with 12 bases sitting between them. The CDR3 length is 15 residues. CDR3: CASSLIRVSTGELFF. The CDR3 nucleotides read TGTGCCAGCAGTTTAATCAGGGTTTCTACCGGGGAGCTGTTTTTT.